This T cell receptor (beta chain) derives from a study of shared clonotypes between healthy human individuals (dated by TCRdb to 2019 to 2021). With respect to the entire study: The cohort included three men and two women between 18 and 49 years of age. For each donor, CD4 naive and CD4 memory were each given three plates, CD8 naive was given two plates, and CD8 memory was given one plate. Blood TCR repertoires of roughly five healthy adults were deeply sequenced to estimate repertoire size and the extent of clonotype sharing between individuals. To increase sequencing depth and limit assay-specific biases, TCR repertoire library preparation and sequencing were carried out by different laboratories using diverse techniques. Leukapheresis yielded between about 0.9 and 10 billion PBMCs per donor. The study at large found these results: Sampling was limited to blood, and TCR repertoires in tissue likely differ from TCR repertoires in blood. Incomplete sequencing was indicated by rarefaction of sorted-subset datasets, despite the large sequencing depth. About 4.5% of naive CD4, 3.5% of naive CD8, approximately 2% of memory CD4, and over 0.35% of memory CD8 clonotypes were shared across several donors. Pairwise subsampling indicated that sequencing depth was expected to affect the degree of clonotype sharing among donors. Naive subsets generally had larger estimated clonotype richness than memory subsets. The genetic and exposure-history diversity represented was limited by the small number of donors. Compared with non-shared clonotypes, clonotypes shared by all four sorted-subset donors had higher generation probabilities.

As encoded in the germline V gene (reference sequence), CDR1 is GTSNPN while CDR2 is SVGIG. The CDR3 spans 13 residues, from the cysteine through the phenylalanine. Just the 39-base CDR3 DNA is kept, in frame starting at base 1. Trimming at the junction amounts to 4 bases on V and 0 bases on J, and the germline ends lie 7 bases apart. Using the deep immunoSEQ assay, TCR CDR3 regions were amplified from genomic DNA by multiplex PCR. Extracted genomic DNA from each cell subset was spread evenly across all wells of several immunoSEQ 96-well plates, with each plate serving as a replicate. For sorted subsets, roughly 200 ng of genomic DNA, equivalent to tens of thousands of T cell genomes, went into each replicate PCR. The purified libraries were quantified using a Qubit 3.0 fluorometer, sized with a Bioanalyzer 2100, and then quantified again using the KAPA Library Quantification kit. Each immunoSEQ 96-well plate was sequenced on its own single-read 150-cycle Illumina NextSeq 550 flow cell. On the authors' methods: The immunoSEQ output contained only junctional sequences without quality scores, so filtering could not match that applied to full-length reads. Sequences were annotated with PyIR, a Python wrapper for IgBLAST v1.9, and V/J genes and CDR3 were assigned using IMGT germline references. Reads were filtered out if the reads had weak V/J assignments (E-value above 1e-6), no CDR3, stop codons, out-of-frame junctions, or ambiguous translated residues. A V3J clonotype was defined by an identical inferred V gene, J gene, and CDR3 amino acid sequence. The percentage overlap between two repertoires was calculated by dividing the number of shared unique clonotypes by the size of the smaller repertoire. RTK rarefaction, the Chao1 estimator, and Recon v2.1 estimates of unobserved clonotypes were used to assess repertoire richness. Generation probabilities were computed with OLGA for all TCRbeta clonotypes obtained by the gDNA method from a handful of donors. The immuneACCESS repertoire file appears here via TCRdb, limited to in-frame rearrangements. These files lack a portion of the clones; in checked studies, under half of the deficit traces to unresolved V genes, and the cause of the others is not known. The V and J calls and clone size come from that table; D and trimming were worked out from the DNA. This sample has about 380,000 clones in its table, and approximately 97% of those were observed once. The ten largest make up about 0.32% of the sample.

Comments on this clone: What this receptor recognizes is not known. No much larger clone is present one base from it, and per-base qualities are unavailable.

The donors were healthy, HIV-negative adults who had no recently reported acute infections or vaccinations. Every donor was a Caucasian adult residing in Nashville, Tennessee, USA. CD8 memory samples consisted of magnetically selected CD45RO+ cells combined with CCR7-negative CD45RA+ effector memory (TemRA) cells. Blood was collected by leukapheresis, and PBMCs were isolated by Ficoll-Histopaque density gradient centrifugation and then cryopreserved in liquid nitrogen vapor phase. Analytical flow cytometry was used to check the purity and quantity of each magnetically sorted T cell population. Each sorted fraction had its genomic DNA isolated and then quantified by UV absorbance on a Nanodrop 2000c.

The rearranged segments are TRBV30 and TRBJ1-3; no D gene is confidently identified. Sequencing input: memory CD8+ T cells sorted from blood. The cell subset or site label corresponds to: CD45RO+ cells pooled with CCR7-negative TemRA cells. The receptor was isolated from a man younger than 45 in good health. The CDR3 region: CAWIARSGNTIYF. The DNA sequence is as follows: TGTGCCTGGATCGCGCGCTCTGGAAACACCATATATTTT.